Following are 30 T cell receptor beta chains from one sample sequenced in a study of blood T cell repertoires in COVID-19. Sequencing was performed with immunoSEQ multiplex PCR; in TCRdb, only in-frame clones are kept and a portion is missing. The table shows under 450,000 clones, with around 89% occurring only once. The sample consisted of peripheral blood. These receptors all come from a woman in her fifties or sixties with COVID-19, enrolled during active disease.

The chain recombines TRBV6-2 or TRBV6-3 with TRBJ1-1; maybe TRBD1 (6 bases). CDR1 MNHEY and CDR2 SVGEGT come from the germline V gene. The CDR3 spans 14 residues. Trimming removed 6 bases from V and 9 bases from J, with 20 bases in between. The CDR3 loop is CASSFRRDTWQAFF. The CDR3 DNA is TGTGCCAGCAGCTTCAGACGGGACACCTGGCAAGCTTTCTTT.

The CDR3 reads CASSLMQGGRAEAFF. CDR3 sequence (DNA): TGTGCCAGCAGCTTAATGCAGGGAGGTAGGGCTGAAGCTTTCTTT. This chain links TRBV11-2 with TRBJ1-1, with a possible D match to TRBD1 (5 bases). V lost 2 bases and J lost 6, with 16 bases in between. The CDR3 has 15 residues. Germline-derived CDR1 and CDR2 are SGHAT and FQNNGV.

This chain joins TRBV6-5 and TRBJ2-7; 8 bases agree with TRBD1. This CDR3 has 14 amino acids. Germline V gene sequence: CDR1 MNHEY, CDR2 SVGAGI. The V and J ends lost 7 bases and 5 bases, in that order; junction bases with no gene match: 10. The CDR3 protein is CASIRTGGRNEQYF. In DNA, the CDR3 is TGTGCCAGCATTCGAACAGGGGGGCGTAACGAGCAGTACTTC.

The rearrangement links TRBV5-4 to TRBJ2-1, with 7 bases identical to TRBD1. Germline-derived CDR1 and CDR2 are SGHNT and YYREEE (reference sequence). This CDR3 is 13 amino acids long. V shed 0 bases and J 10 bases; nucleotides not matched to a gene: 4. In nucleotides, the CDR3 is TGTGCCAGCAGCTTGGGAGGGGGCATAGAGCAGTTCTTC. Encoded protein: CASSLGGGIEQFF.

The chain has TRBV27 and TRBJ1-6; the D is unclear. Trimming cost V 6 bases and J 0 bases, with 12 bases left between them. Germline CDR1 and CDR2: MNHEY and SMNVEV (reference sequence). The CDR3 is 16 residues long. For the CDR3, the DNA is TGTGCCAGCAGCCTTACTCTGAGCTCCTATAATTCACCCCTCCACTTT. It codes for CASSLTLSSYNSPLHF.

The V gene is TRBV24-1, the J gene TRBJ2-3, with 11 nucleotides matching TRBD2. Germline assignment: CDR1 KGHDR and CDR2 SFDVKD. This CDR3 has 18 amino acids. The V and J ends lost 1 base and 4 bases, in that order; junction bases with no gene match: 9. The CDR3 sequence is CATSDFGTSGRRADTQYF. The CDR3 nucleotides are TGTGCCACCAGTGATTTCGGGACTAGCGGAAGGAGGGCAGATACGCAGTATTTT.

As DNA, the CDR3 is TGTGCCAGCAGTTTCGGGACAGGGGGCATCTCTGGCGAGCAGTACTTC. Amino acid sequence: CASSFGTGGISGEQYF. The chain has TRBV6-6 and TRBJ2-7; 12 bases are shared with TRBD1. Germline V gene sequence: CDR1 MNHNY, CDR2 SVGAGI (reference sequence). This CDR3 has 16 amino acids. Trimming at V came to 4 bases and at J to 6 bases, leaving 10 bases not matched to a gene.

V usage is TRBV4-2 and J usage is TRBJ2-3; 12 positions agree with TRBD2. There are 18 residues in the CDR3. Germline V gene sequence: CDR1 LGHNA, CDR2 YNFKEQ. The V gene end was trimmed by 5 bases and the J gene end by 0 bases; junction bases not matched to a gene: 9. The CDR3 loop is CASSTRLAGVSSTDTQYF. Written as DNA, the CDR3 is TGTGCCAGCAGCACCCGACTAGCGGGGGTCTCTAGCACAGATACGCAGTATTTT.

The V gene is TRBV19, the J gene TRBJ2-3; 8 bases agree with TRBD2. The CDR3 has 18 residues. V was clipped by 3 bases and J by 0 bases; unmatched bases: 11. Per germline, CDR1 LNHDA and CDR2 SQIVND (reference sequence). CDR3 DNA sequence: TGTGCCAGTAGTATGACCCTAGCGGGCAAATCTAGCACAGATACGCAGTATTTT. This gives the protein CASSMTLAGKSSTDTQYF.

The chain combines TRBV29-1 with TRBJ2-7; 14 nucleotides agree with TRBD2. There are 13 residues in the CDR3. Trimming cost V 7 bases and J 3 bases; bases outside gene matches: 2. Germline values: CDR1 SQVTM, CDR2 ANQGSEA. The CDR3 reads CSAGTSGGYEQYF. DNA for the CDR3: TGCAGCGCCGGGACTAGCGGGGGCTACGAGCAGTACTTC.

In this sample, this clone turned up a few times. The V gene is TRBV27, the J gene TRBJ1-1; the match to TRBD1 covers 7 bases. The germline CDR1 and CDR2 sequences are MNHEY and SMNVEV (reference sequence). Losses at the gene ends were 4 bases for V and 4 bases for J; bases not matched to a gene: 3. This CDR3 spans 13 amino acids. The chain's CDR3 is CASSSAGGTEAFF. The CDR3 DNA reads as TGTGCCAGCAGTTCAGCAGGGGGCACTGAAGCTTTCTTT.

This clone appeared a single time. The chain recombines TRBV24-1 with TRBJ1-6; D is uncertain. The CDR3 extends over 13 amino acids. The germline V gene has CDR1 KGHDR and CDR2 SFDVKD. The CDR3 loop reads CACQRSYNSPLHF. CDR3 sequence (DNA): TGTGCGTGCCAGAGGTCCTATAATTCACCCCTCCACTTT.

The chain employs TRBV28 and TRBJ1-5; D not certain. This CDR3 comprises 12 residues. Between the trimmed V and J ends, which lost 7 bases and 3 bases, there was a span of 7 bases. Germline-derived CDR1 and CDR2 are MDHEN and SYDVKM. The CDR3 DNA follows: TGTGCCAGCAATGGCAACAATCAGCCCCAGCATTTT. It specifies CASNGNNQPQHF.

The V gene is TRBV9, the J gene TRBJ1-2; D unclear. This CDR3 region has 15 residues. Germline V lookup: CDR1 SGDLS, CDR2 YYNGEE. Trimming left V 0 bases short and J 2 bases short, with 11 bases between. The CDR3 spells CASSVGGGLNYGYTF. The CDR3 DNA is TGTGCCAGCAGCGTAGGAGGAGGACTCAACTATGGCTACACCTTC.

V is TRBV25-1 and J is TRBJ1-6, with 8 bases fitting TRBD1. CDR1 and CDR2 from the germline V gene are MGHDK and SYGVNS. The CDR3 has 13 amino acids. The V gene end was trimmed by 6 bases and the J gene end by 10 bases; junction bases not matched to a gene: 5. This CDR3 reads CASSGQGKSPLHF. In DNA, the CDR3 is TGTGCCAGCAGCGGACAGGGTAAATCACCCCTCCACTTT.

This clone was observed a single time. The V and J genes are TRBV19 and TRBJ2-1; D is undetermined. There are 15 residues in the CDR3. Deletions cut 4 bases from V and 7 bases from J, with 17 bases between. The germline V gene has CDR1 LNHDA and CDR2 SQIVND (reference sequence). CDR3 sequence (DNA): TGTGCCAGTAGTAACGTGAGACTCCCCTCTAATGAGCAGTTCTTC. Its protein product is CASSNVRLPSNEQFF.

This clone has more than one count but fewer than ten. The chain is built from TRBV19 and TRBJ1-5, with TRBD1 matching 9 bases. Germline V gene lookup returns CDR1 LNHDA and CDR2 SQIVND (reference sequence). V trimming: 5 bases; J trimming: 0 bases; junction bases outside the gene matches: 5. This CDR3 region has 16 residues. This chain's CDR3 is CASSPRQGVSNQPQHF. The CDR3 DNA reads as TGTGCCAGTAGTCCGAGACAGGGGGTTAGCAATCAGCCCCAGCATTTT.

The chain couples TRBV3-1 (or the pseudogene TRBV3-2) to TRBJ1-1; D gene uncertain. V was shortened by 4 bases and J by 8 bases, with 8 bases between the two germline ends. The CDR3 loop spans 11 amino acids. Germline values: CDR1 LGHDT, CDR2 YNNKEL (reference sequence). This CDR3 reads CASSLKQEAFF. DNA of the CDR3: TGTGCCAGCAGCCTGAAACAAGAAGCTTTCTTT.

The J gene is TRBJ1-2, the V gene TRBV6-5; D is undetermined. The V end was cut by 2 bases, the J end by 4 bases, with 14 bases between. Germline V lookup: CDR1 MNHEY, CDR2 SVGAGI. This CDR3 has 15 amino acids. The CDR3 here is CASSYRPSQFYGYTF. The CDR3 DNA follows: TGTGCCAGCAGTTACCGCCCGTCCCAGTTCTATGGCTACACCTTC.

This clone was seen only a few times. Additional DNA sequences in this sample encode the identical CDR3. The chain combines TRBV5-1 with TRBJ1-2; 7 positions match TRBD1. Germline-derived CDR1 and CDR2 are SGHRS and YFSETQ. CDR3 length equals 14 residues. Trimming cost V 5 bases and J 4 bases; bases outside gene matches: 8. The DNA for the CDR3 is TGCGCCAGCAGTCCGACAGGGACCTTCTATGGCTACACCTTC. It is translated as CASSPTGTFYGYTF.

The rearrangement joins TRBV27 to TRBJ1-5, with D possibly being TRBD1 (6 bases). V gave up 1 base and J gave up 1 base, with 8 bases separating them. Germline V gene sequence: CDR1 MNHEY, CDR2 SMNVEV (reference sequence). The CDR3 is made up of 15 amino acids. CDR3 in amino acids: CASSLYRESNQPQHF. CDR3 DNA sequence: TGTGCCAGCAGTTTATACAGGGAGAGCAATCAGCCCCAGCATTTT.

The chain uses TRBV11-2 and TRBJ2-1; D might be TRBD1 (5 bases). Germline values: CDR1 SGHAT, CDR2 FQNNGV. V lost 4 bases, J lost 5 bases, and 15 bases lay in between. This CDR3 comprises 15 residues. The CDR3 is CASSSVRGQHNEQFF. For the CDR3, the DNA is TGTGCCAGCAGCTCTGTTAGGGGCCAACACAATGAGCAGTTCTTC.

The chain uses TRBV18 and TRBJ1-4; D is ambiguous. Germline V CDR1 and CDR2: KGHSH, LQKENI. The CDR3 spans 14 residues. Trimming cost V 4 bases and J 4 bases, with 10 bases left between them. CDR3 sequence (DNA): TGTGCCAGCTCACGCGGGGTCATTAATGAAAAACTGTTTTTT. Translating gives CASSRGVINEKLFF.

This chain uses TRBV5-1 with TRBJ2-5; 9 bases align to TRBD1. In germline, CDR1 is SGHRS, CDR2 YFSETQ. There are 17 residues in the CDR3. Trimming took 0 bases from V and 3 from J; bases not matched to a gene: 9. The CDR3 nucleotides read TGCGCCAGCAGCTTGGTTTTCGGGACAGGGTGGGAAGAGACCCAGTACTTC. Its translation: CASSLVFGTGWEETQYF.

This clone is a singleton in its sample. The chain couples TRBV6-5 to TRBJ2-5; D ambiguous. V was cut by 2 bases and J by 5 bases, with 9 bases left in between. Germline CDR1 MNHEY, CDR2 SVGAGI. The CDR3 is 13 amino acids. Written as DNA, the CDR3 is TGTGCCAGCAGTTACCTTCCCGCGGAGACCCAGTACTTC. This sequence encodes CASSYLPAETQYF.

This chain connects TRBV6-6 to TRBJ2-3; 8 bases agree with TRBD2. J gave up 14 bases and V 6 bases, and 7 bases lay outside the gene matches. This CDR3 region has 11 residues. Germline V gene lookup returns CDR1 MNHNY and CDR2 SVGAGI (reference sequence). The CDR3 reads CASSPGLVGYF. The CDR3 region has the DNA TGTGCCAGCAGCCCGGGACTAGTTGGGTATTTT.

The chain employs TRBV19 and TRBJ2-1; D not resolved. Germline-derived CDR1 and CDR2 are LNHDA and SQIVND (reference sequence). Trimming removed 5 bases from V and 6 bases from J, with 5 bases in between. The CDR3 sequence is 11 residues long. The CDR3 loop is CASSQINEQFF. In DNA, the CDR3 is TGTGCCAGTAGTCAAATCAATGAGCAGTTCTTC.

This sequence joins TRBV6-6 and TRBJ2-1; possible D gene TRBD1, 6 bases. With 7 bases removed from V and 7 bases from J, the gap between germline ends came to 17 bases. The CDR3 runs to 14 residues. The germline V gene encodes CDR1 MNHNY and CDR2 SVGAGI (reference sequence). The CDR3 is CASIGPGERNEQFF. The DNA of the CDR3 is TGTGCCAGCATTGGTCCAGGGGAGAGGAATGAGCAGTTCTTC.

The gene calls are TRBV11-3 and TRBJ2-1; TRBD2 matches at 9 bases. The CDR3 runs to 15 residues. Germline V gene lookup returns CDR1 SGHNT and CDR2 YENEEA. Trimming at V came to 5 bases and at J to 2 bases, leaving 4 bases not matched to a gene. The CDR3: CASSRSGGTYNEQFF. CDR3 coding DNA: TGTGCCAGCAGCCGTAGCGGGGGCACCTACAATGAGCAGTTCTTC.

The chain employs TRBV3-1 (or the pseudogene TRBV3-2) and TRBJ1-2; D remains ambiguous. V lost 0 bases and J 5 bases, leaving 10 bases between the germline ends. The CDR3 runs 14 residues. CDR1 LGHDT and CDR2 YNNKEL come from the germline V gene (reference sequence). The DNA for the CDR3 is TGTGCCAGCAGCCAAGATCTGGTCAGTTATGGCTACACCTTC. Residues: CASSQDLVSYGYTF.